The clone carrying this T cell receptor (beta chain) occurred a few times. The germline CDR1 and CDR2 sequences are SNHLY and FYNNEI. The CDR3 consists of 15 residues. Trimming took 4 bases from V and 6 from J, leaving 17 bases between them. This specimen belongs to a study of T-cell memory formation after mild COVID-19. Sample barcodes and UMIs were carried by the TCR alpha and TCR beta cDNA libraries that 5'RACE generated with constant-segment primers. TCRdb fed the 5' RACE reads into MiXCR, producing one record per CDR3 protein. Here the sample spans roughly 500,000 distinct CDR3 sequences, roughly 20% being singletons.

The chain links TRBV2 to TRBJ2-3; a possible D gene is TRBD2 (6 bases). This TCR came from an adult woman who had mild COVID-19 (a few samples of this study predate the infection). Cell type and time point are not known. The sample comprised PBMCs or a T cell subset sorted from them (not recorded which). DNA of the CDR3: TGTGCCAGCAGTGGCTTTCGGGAGACCCGGGATACGCAGTATTTT. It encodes CASSGFRETRDTQYF.